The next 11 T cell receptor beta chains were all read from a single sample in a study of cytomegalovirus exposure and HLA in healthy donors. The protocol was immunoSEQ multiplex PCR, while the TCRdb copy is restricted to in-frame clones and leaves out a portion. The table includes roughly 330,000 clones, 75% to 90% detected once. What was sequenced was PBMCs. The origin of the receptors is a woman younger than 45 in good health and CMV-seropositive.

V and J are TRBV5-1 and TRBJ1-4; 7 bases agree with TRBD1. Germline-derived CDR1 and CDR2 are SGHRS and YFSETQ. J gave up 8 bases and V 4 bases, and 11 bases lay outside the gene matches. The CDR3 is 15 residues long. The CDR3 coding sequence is TGCGCCAGCAGCCCGGGGGTTACAGGGGAAGAAAAACTGTTTTTT. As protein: CASSPGVTGEEKLFF.

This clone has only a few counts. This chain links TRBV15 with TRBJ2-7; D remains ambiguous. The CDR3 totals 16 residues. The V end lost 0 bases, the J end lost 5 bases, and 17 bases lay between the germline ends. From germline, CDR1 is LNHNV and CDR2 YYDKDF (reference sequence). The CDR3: CATSRDRAYGWDEQYF. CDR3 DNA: TGTGCCACCAGCAGAGATAGGGCCTATGGTTGGGACGAGCAGTACTTC.

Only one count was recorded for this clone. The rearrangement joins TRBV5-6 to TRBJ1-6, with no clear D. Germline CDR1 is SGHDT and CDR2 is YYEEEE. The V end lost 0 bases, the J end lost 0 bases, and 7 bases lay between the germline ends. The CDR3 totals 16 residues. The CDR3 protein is CASSLGGSSYNSPLHF. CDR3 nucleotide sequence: TGTGCCAGCAGCTTGGGAGGGAGCTCCTATAATTCACCCCTCCACTTT.

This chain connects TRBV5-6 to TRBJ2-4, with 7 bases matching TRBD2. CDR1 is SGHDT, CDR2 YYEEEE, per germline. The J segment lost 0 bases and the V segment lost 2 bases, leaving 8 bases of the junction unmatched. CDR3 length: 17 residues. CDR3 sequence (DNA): TGTGCCAGCAGCTTCAGATCTGCGGGGGTAGCCAAAAACATTCAGTACTTC. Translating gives CASSFRSAGVAKNIQYF.

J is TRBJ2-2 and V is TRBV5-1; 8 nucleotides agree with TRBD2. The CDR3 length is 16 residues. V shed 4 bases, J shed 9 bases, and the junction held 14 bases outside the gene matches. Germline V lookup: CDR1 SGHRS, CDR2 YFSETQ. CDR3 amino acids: CASSPQLAEGGRELFF. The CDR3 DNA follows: TGCGCCAGCAGCCCTCAACTAGCGGAGGGGGGCCGGGAGCTGTTTTTT.

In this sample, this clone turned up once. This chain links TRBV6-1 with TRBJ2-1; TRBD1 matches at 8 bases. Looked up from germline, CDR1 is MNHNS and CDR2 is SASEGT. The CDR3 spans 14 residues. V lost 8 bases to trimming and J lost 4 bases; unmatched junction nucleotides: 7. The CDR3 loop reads CASQPTGEYNEQFF. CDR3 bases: TGTGCCAGCCAACCGACAGGGGAATACAATGAGCAGTTCTTC.

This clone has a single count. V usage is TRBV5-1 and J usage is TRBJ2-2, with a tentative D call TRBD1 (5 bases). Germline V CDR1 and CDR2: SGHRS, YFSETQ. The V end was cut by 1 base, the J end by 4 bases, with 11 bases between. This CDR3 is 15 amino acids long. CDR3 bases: TGCGCCAGCAGCTTGATCACAGGAAGCACCGGGGAGCTGTTTTTT. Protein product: CASSLITGSTGELFF.

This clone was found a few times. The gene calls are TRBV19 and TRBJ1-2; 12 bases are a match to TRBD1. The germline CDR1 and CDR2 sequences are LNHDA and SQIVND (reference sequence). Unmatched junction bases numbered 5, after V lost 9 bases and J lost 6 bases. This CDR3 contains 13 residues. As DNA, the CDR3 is TGTGCCAGCCTCGGGACAGGGGGCAATGGCTACACCTTC. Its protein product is CASLGTGGNGYTF.

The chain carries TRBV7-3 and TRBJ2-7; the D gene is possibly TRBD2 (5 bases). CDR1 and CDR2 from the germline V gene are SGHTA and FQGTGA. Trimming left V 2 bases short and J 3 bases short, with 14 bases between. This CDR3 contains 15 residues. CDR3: CASSLERGRYYEQYF. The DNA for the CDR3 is TGTGCCAGCAGCTTAGAACGGGGTCGCTACTACGAGCAGTACTTC.

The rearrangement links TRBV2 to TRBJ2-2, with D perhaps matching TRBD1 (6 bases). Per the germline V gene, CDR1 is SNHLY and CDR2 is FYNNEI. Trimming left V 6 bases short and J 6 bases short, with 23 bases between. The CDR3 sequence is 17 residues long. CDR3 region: CASSPGMGQAFSGELFF. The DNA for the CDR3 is TGTGCCAGCAGCCCGGGCATGGGACAAGCCTTTTCCGGGGAGCTGTTTTTT.

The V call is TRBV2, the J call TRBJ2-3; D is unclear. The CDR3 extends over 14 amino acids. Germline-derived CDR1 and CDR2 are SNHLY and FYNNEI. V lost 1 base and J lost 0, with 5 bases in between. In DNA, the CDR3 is TGTGCCAGCAGTGAAGATTACAGCACAGATACGCAGTATTTT. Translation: CASSEDYSTDTQYF.